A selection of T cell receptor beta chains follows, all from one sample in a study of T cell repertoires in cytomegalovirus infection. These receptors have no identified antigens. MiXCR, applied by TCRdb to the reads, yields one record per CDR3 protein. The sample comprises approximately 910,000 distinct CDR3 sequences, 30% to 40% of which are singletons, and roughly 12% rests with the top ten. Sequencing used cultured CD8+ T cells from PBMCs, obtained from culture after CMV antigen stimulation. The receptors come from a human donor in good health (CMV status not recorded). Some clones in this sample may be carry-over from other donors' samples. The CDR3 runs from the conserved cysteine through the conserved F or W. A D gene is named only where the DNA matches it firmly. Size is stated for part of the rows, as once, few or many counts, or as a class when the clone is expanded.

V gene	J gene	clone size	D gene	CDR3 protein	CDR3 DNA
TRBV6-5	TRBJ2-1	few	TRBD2	CASKVGMIAGYNEQFF	TGTGCCAGCAAGGTGGGCATGATAGCGGGTTACAATGAGCAGTTCTTC
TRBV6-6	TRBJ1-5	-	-	CASRMGHGYLQFNQPQHF	TGTGCCAGCAGGATGGGACATGGGTATCTACAGTTCAATCAGCCCCAGCATTTT
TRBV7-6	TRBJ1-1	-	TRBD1	CASSLGRRQGSNTEAFF	TGTGCCAGCAGCTTAGGCCGCAGACAGGGTTCGAACACTGAAGCTTTCTTT
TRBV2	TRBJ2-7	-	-	CASSAAGYEQYF	TGTGCCAGCAGTGCAGCAGGGTACGAGCAGTACTTC
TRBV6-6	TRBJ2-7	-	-	CASSQQKTDYEQYF	TGTGCCAGCAGCCAACAAAAGACCGACTACGAGCAGTACTTC
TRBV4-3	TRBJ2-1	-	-	CASSQDSQSSYNEQFF	TGCGCCAGCAGCCAAGATTCACAGAGCTCCTACAATGAGCAGTTCTTC
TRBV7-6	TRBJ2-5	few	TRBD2	CASSSSYAGGQETQYF	TGTGCCAGCAGCTCCAGTTACGCGGGGGGCCAAGAGACCCAGTACTTC
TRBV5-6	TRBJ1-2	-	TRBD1	CASSPGRGLVYGYTF	TGTGCCAGCAGTCCCGGGAGGGGGCTGGTCTATGGCTACACCTTC
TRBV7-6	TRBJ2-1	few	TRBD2	CASSLGGSGQFF	TGTGCCAGCAGCTTGGGGGGGAGTGGGCAGTTCTTC
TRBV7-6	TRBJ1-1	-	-	CASSYSGDLSEAFF	TGTGCCAGCAGTTATTCAGGGGATCTATCGGAAGCTTTCTTT
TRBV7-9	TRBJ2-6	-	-	CASSLAARRDGVVLTF	TGTGCCAGCAGCTTAGCGGCTCGGCGTGACGGAGTAGTCCTGACTTTC
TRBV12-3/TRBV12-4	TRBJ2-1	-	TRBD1	CASSYPGTGGLARSYNEQFF	TGTGCCAGCAGTTACCCGGGAACAGGGGGCCTGGCGCGGTCCTACAATGAGCAGTTCTTC
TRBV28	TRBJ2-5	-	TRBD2	CAISLLLAGGKETQYF	TGTGCCATCAGTTTGCTTTTAGCGGGGGGGAAGGAGACCCAGTACTTC
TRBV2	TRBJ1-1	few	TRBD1	CASSPGQGPFF	TGTGCCAGCAGCCCGGGACAGGGTCCTTTCTTT
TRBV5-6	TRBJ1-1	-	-	CASSSGLSAFF	TGTGCCAGCAGTTCAGGGTTGTCAGCTTTCTTT
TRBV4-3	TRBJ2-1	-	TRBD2	CASSQESSGGSYNEQFF	TGCGCCAGCAGCCAAGAATCTAGCGGGGGCTCCTACAATGAGCAGTTCTTC
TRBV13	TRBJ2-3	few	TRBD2	CASSLRRGNTDTQYF	TGTGCCAGCAGCTTAAGGCGGGGGAACACAGATACGCAGTATTTT
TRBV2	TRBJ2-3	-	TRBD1	CASPGSTGGTDTQYF	TGTGCCAGCCCAGGGAGTACAGGGGGCACAGATACGCAGTATTTT
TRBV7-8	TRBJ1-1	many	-	CASSLGGEFAEAFF	TGTGCCAGCAGCTTAGGCGGGGAGTTTGCTGAAGCTTTCTTT
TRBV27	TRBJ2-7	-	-	CASSLSYTGYEQYF	TGTGCCAGCAGTTTGTCTTATACGGGCTACGAGCAGTACTTC
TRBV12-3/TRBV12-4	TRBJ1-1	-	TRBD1	CASSSRDREALSFF	TGTGCCAGCAGTTCCCGGGACAGGGAAGCACTGAGTTTCTTT
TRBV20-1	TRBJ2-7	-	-	CSARGRASYEQYF	TGCAGTGCAAGAGGCAGGGCCTCCTACGAGCAGTACTTC
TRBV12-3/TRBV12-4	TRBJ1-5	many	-	CASTSGSLNQPQHF	TGTGCCAGCACCTCCGGGAGCCTCAATCAGCCCCAGCATTTT
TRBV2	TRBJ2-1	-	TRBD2	CASSDGGGAPYNEQFF	TGTGCCAGCAGTGACGGCGGGGGGGCCCCCTACAATGAGCAGTTCTTC
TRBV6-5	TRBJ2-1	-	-	CASSYSGADKQFF	TGTGCCAGCAGTTACTCCGGGGCAGACAAGCAGTTCTTC
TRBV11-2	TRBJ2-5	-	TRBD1	CANSLGGQAYYLDQETQYF	TGTGCCAACAGCTTAGGTGGACAGGCGTACTACCTTGACCAAGAGACCCAGTACTTC
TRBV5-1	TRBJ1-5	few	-	CASSRYPGSNQPQHF	TGCGCCAGCAGCCGCTATCCGGGTTCGAATCAGCCCCAGCATTTT
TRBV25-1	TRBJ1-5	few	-	CASSDRGGSQPQHF	TGTGCCAGCAGTGACCGAGGGGGTTCTCAGCCCCAGCATTTT
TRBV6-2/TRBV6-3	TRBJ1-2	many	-	CASSYSVGDGYTF	TGTGCCAGCAGCTACTCCGTCGGGGACGGCTACACCTTC
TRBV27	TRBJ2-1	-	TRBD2	CASSWTGTSSYNEQFF	TGTGCCAGCAGTTGGACTGGGACTAGCTCCTACAATGAGCAGTTCTTC
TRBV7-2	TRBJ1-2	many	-	CASSSPGGYGYTF	TGTGCCAGCAGCTCCCCTGGGGGTTATGGCTACACCTTC
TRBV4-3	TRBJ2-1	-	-	CASSQASYRVSSYNEQFF	TGCGCCAGCAGCCAAGCTTCCTACAGGGTTAGCTCCTACAATGAGCAGTTCTTC
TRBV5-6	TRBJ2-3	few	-	CASNLLPQGTADTQYF	TGTGCCAGCAACCTACTCCCCCAGGGGACCGCAGATACGCAGTATTTT
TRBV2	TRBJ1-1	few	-	CASIEGRTEAFF	TGTGCCAGCATAGAGGGGCGGACTGAAGCTTTCTTT
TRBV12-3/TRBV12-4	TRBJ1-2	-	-	CASSVRQAYGYTF	TGTGCCAGCAGTGTCCGACAGGCCTATGGCTACACCTTC
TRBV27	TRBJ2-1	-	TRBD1	CASSLGTGAVEQFF	TGTGCCAGCAGTCTAGGGACAGGGGCTGTAGAGCAGTTCTTC
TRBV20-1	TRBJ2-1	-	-	CSASGGVLGYYYNEQFF	TGCAGTGCCTCAGGGGGGGTACTAGGCTACTACTACAATGAGCAGTTCTTC
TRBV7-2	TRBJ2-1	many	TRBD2	CASSWAGGLEEQFF	TGTGCCAGCAGCTGGGCGGGGGGGCTAGAGGAGCAGTTCTTC
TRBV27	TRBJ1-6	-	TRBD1	CASSLGTGGPLHF	TGTGCCAGCAGTCTCGGGACAGGGGGACCCCTCCACTTT
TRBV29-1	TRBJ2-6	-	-	CSVPTGFGANVLTF	TGCAGCGTACCCACAGGGTTTGGGGCCAACGTCCTGACTTTC
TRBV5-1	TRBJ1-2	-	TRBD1	CASSWGDRSNFGYTF	TGCGCCAGCAGCTGGGGGGACAGGTCTAACTTTGGCTACACCTTC
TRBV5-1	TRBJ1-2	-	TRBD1	CASSFSGGLWGYTF	TGCGCCAGCAGCTTCTCAGGGGGTTTGTGGGGCTACACCTTC
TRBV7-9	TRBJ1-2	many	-	CASSFGQIPFSNYGYTF	TGTGCCAGCAGCTTCGGGCAGATACCATTTTCTAACTATGGCTACACCTTC